Listed below are T cell receptor beta chains from one sample, sequenced in a study of graft-versus-host responses after intestinal transplantation. TCRdb's copy holds only in-frame clones and misses some; the assay was immunoSEQ multiplex PCR. Of around 30,000 clones in the sample, around 90% were seen once. The sample consisted of PBMCs, taken about 450 days after intestinal transplantation. The receptors originated from a human patient who received an intestinal transplant, so some T cells may come from the graft donor. Each CDR3 is given with its conserved first and last residue. The D gene is left open where the match is weak. Size values are once, few and many counts, or a class for expanded clones, and some rows have none.

V gene	clone size	D gene	J gene	CDR3 protein	CDR3 DNA
TRBV11-2	-	-	TRBJ2-1	CASSQDESSYNEQFF	TGTGCCAGCAGCCAGGACGAGAGCTCCTACAATGAGCAGTTCTTC
TRBV6-5	-	-	TRBJ2-1	CASSYRRLSYNEQFF	TGTGCCAGCAGTTACAGGAGGCTTTCCTACAATGAGCAGTTCTTC
TRBV30	-	TRBD1	TRBJ2-7	CALTGGQGAYEQYF	TGTGCCTTAACCGGGGGACAGGGGGCTTACGAGCAGTACTTC
TRBV5-1	few	TRBD1	TRBJ1-1	CASSLDRGRTEAFF	TGCGCCAGCAGCTTGGACAGGGGGCGCACTGAAGCTTTCTTT
TRBV5-8	-	TRBD1	TRBJ1-2	CASSLDVGGADYGYTF	TGTGCCAGCAGCTTGGATGTAGGGGGCGCTGACTATGGCTACACCTTC
TRBV7-6	-	-	TRBJ2-1	CASSLGGGFLYEQFF	TGTGCCAGCAGCTTAGGTGGGGGGTTTCTCTATGAGCAGTTCTTC
TRBV4-1	-	-	TRBJ2-3	CASRRLVSRDTQYF	TGCGCCAGCAGGCGACTGGTGAGCAGAGATACGCAGTATTTT
TRBV19	-	-	TRBJ2-7	CASREAGRTYEQYF	TGTGCCAGTAGGGAGGCAGGGAGGACCTACGAGCAGTACTTC
TRBV7-9	-	TRBD1	TRBJ2-2	CASSPGTGAVGTGELFF	TGTGCCAGCAGCCCTGGGACAGGGGCAGTCGGCACCGGGGAGCTGTTTTTT
TRBV12-5	-	TRBD1	TRBJ1-1	CASGRQGLLLGAFF	TGTGCTAGTGGCCGACAGGGACTCCTCCTGGGGGCTTTCTTT
TRBV30	-	-	TRBJ2-1	CAWSVRVSEQFF	TGTGCCTGGAGTGTACGGGTTTCTGAGCAGTTCTTC
TRBV7-2	-	-	TRBJ2-1	CASSPHRANYNEQFF	TGTGCCAGCAGCCCTCACAGGGCTAATTACAATGAGCAGTTCTTC
TRBV28	-	-	TRBJ1-2	CASSLSDRTKLGYTF	TGTGCCAGCAGTTTATCTGACAGGACGAAACTGGGCTACACCTTC
TRBV6-5	-	TRBD2	TRBJ2-3	CASRPGLAATDTQYF	TGTGCCAGCCGTCCAGGACTAGCGGCCACAGATACGCAGTATTTT
TRBV7-9	-	-	TRBJ1-4	CASSSEGPNEKLFF	TGTGCCAGCAGCTCGGAAGGGCCTAATGAAAAACTGTTTTTT